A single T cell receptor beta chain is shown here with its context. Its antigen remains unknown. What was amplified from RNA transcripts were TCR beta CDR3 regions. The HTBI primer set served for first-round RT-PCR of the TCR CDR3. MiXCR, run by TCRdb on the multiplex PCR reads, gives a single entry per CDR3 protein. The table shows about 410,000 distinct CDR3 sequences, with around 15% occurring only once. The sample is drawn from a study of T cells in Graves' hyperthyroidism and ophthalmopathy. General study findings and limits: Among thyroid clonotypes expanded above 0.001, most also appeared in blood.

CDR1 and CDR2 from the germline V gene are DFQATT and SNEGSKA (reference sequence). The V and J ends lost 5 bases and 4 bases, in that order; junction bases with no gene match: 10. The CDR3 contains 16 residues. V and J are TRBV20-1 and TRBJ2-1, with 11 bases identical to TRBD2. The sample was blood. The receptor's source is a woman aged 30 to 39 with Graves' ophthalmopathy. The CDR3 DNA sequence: TGCAGTGCTCATCTGCGGGCTAGCGGGGGGTACAATGAGCAGTTCTTC. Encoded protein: CSAHLRASGGYNEQFF.